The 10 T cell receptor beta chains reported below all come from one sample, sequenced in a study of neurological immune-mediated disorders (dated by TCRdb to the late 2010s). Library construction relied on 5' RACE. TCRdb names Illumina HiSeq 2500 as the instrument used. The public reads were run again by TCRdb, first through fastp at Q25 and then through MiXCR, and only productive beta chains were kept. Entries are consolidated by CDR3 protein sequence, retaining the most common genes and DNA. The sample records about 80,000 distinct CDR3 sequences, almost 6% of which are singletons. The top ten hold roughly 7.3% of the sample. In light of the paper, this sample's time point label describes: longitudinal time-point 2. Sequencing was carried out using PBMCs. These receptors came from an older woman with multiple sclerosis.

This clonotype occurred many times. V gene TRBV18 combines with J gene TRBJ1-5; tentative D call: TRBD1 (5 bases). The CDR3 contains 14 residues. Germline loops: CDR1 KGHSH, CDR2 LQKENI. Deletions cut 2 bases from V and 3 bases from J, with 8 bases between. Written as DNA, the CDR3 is TGTGCCAGCTCACCAGGGGGGAACAATCAGCCCCAGCATTTT. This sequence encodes CASSPGGNNQPQHF.

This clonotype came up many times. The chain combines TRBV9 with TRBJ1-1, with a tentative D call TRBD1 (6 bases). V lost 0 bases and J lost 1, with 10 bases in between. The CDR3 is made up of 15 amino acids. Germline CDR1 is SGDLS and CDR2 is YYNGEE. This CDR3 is CASSVVSGANTEAFF. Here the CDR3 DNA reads TGTGCCAGCAGCGTAGTTTCAGGGGCGAACACTGAAGCTTTCTTT. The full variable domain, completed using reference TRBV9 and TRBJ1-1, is DSGVTQTPKHLITATGQRVTLRCSPRSGDLSVYWYQQSLDQGLQFLIQYYNGEERAKGNILERFSAQQFPDLHSELNLSSLELGDSALYFCASSVVSGANTEAFFGQGTRLTVV.

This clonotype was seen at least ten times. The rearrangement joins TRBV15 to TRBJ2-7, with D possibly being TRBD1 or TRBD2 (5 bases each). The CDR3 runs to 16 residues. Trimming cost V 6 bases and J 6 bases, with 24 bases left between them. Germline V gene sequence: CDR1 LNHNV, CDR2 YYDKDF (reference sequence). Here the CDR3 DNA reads TGTGCCACCAGAAACGGCCCAACGCAGGGCCGGGGCGAGCAGTACTTC. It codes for CATRNGPTQGRGEQYF.

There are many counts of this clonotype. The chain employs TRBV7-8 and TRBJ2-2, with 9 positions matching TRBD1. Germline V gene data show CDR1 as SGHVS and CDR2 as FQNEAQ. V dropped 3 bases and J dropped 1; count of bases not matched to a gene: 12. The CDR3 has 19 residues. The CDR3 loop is CASSFQRQGDWRNTGELFF. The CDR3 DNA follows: TGTGCCAGCAGCTTTCAGAGACAGGGGGACTGGCGGAACACCGGGGAGCTGTTTTTT.

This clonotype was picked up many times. CDR3 in amino acids: CASSHSATGTDTDTQYF. The DNA of the CDR3 is TGCGCCAGCAGTCATAGTGCGACCGGGACGGATACAGATACGCAGTATTTT. The chain recombines TRBV5-1 with TRBJ2-3; the D call may be TRBD1 or TRBD2 (5 bases each). The V gene's germline CDR1 is SGHRS and CDR2 YFSETQ. V gave up 5 bases and J gave up 3 bases, with 22 bases separating them. The CDR3 is made up of 17 amino acids.

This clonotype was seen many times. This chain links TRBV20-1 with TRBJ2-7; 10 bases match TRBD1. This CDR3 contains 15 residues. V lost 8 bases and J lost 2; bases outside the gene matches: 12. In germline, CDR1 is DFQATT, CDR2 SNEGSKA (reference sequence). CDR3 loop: CSPRPLDRGPYEQYF. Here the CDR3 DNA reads TGCAGTCCCCGCCCCCTCGACAGGGGGCCCTACGAGCAGTACTTC.

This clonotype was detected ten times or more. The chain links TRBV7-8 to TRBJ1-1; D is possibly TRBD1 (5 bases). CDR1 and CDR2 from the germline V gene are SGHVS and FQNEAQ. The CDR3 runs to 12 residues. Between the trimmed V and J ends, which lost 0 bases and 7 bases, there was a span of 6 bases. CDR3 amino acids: CASSLAGVEAFF. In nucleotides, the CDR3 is TGTGCCAGCAGCTTAGCAGGGGTTGAAGCTTTCTTT.

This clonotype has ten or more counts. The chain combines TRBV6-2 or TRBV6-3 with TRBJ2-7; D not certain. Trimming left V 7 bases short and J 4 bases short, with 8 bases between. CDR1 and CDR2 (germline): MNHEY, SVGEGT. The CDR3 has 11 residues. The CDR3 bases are TGTGCCAGCACCGATAATTACGAGCAGTACTTC. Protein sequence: CASTDNYEQYF.

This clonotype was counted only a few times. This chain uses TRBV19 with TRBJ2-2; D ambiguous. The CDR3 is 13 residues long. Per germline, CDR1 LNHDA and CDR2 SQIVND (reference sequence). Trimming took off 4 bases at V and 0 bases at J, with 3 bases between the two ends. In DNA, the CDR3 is TGTGCCAGTAGTAACCCGAACACCGGGGAGCTGTTTTTT. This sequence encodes CASSNPNTGELFF.

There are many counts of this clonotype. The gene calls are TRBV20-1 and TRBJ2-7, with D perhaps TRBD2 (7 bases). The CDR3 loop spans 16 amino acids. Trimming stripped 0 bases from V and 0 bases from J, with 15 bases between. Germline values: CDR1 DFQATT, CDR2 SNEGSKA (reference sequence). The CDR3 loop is CSARDWRGGSSYEQYF. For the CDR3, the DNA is TGCAGTGCTAGAGATTGGAGGGGGGGGAGCTCCTACGAGCAGTACTTC.